The clone carrying this T cell receptor (beta chain) ranks as medium-sized (0.01 to 0.1%). Its target is not known. The data were obtained in a study of T and B cells in COVID-19 patients. About the study: Most recovered patients had mild to moderate COVID-19 treated as outpatients.

V lost 5 bases, J lost 6 bases, and 17 bases lay in between. The CDR3 totals 14 residues. CDR1 and CDR2 from the germline V gene are SGHVS and FNYEAQ. Multiplex PCR with BIOMED2 TRB-A/B primer pools amplified TRB rearrangements. MiXCR, applied by TCRdb to the multiplex PCR reads, yields one record per CDR3 protein. The sample includes around 1,900 distinct CDR3 sequences, 23% of them seen just once. Study results and limitations: The recovered cohort had roughly 2,200 exclusive TCR clusters, including a few dozen low generation probability clusters.

Each TRB amplification used about 220-500 ng of genomic DNA from blood. The clonotype originates from a human donor with active COVID-19. Input material: blood. The chain joins TRBV7-6 to TRBJ2-7; D tentatively reads TRBD1 or TRBD2 (5 bases each). CDR3 bases: TGTGCCAGCAGCCGCACCGGGGCTAAAAGCGAGCAGTACTTC. Its protein product is CASSRTGAKSEQYF. Full variable domain (outside the CDR3, taken from reference TRBV7-6 and TRBJ2-7): GAGVSQSPRYKVTKRGQDVALRCDPISGHVSLYWYRQALGQGPEFLTYFNYEAQQDKSGLPNDRFSAERPEGSISTLTIQRTEQRDSAMYRCASSRTGAKSEQYFGPGTRLTVT.